The TCR beta chain described here comes from a study of blood T cells in healthy people across ages. Overall study context: Template switching caught about one barcoded beta molecule for each two T cells.

At least 5.5 micrograms of total RNA were extracted per sample. Through a sample-barcoded 5' primer and a J-beta primer mix, a second PCR was run for 7 to 11 cycles. TCRdb analysed the 5' RACE reads with MiXCR anew, one entry per CDR3 protein. This sample has some 710,000 distinct CDR3 sequences, with over 20% found just once. Sequencing used blood. The sequence was collected from a man between 65 and 85 years old in good health.

For the CDR3, the DNA is TGTGCCAGCAGCCGAGGCGGTCCCTCCTATAATTCACCCCTCCACTTT. It yields the protein CASSRGGPSYNSPLHF. The chain uses TRBV7-2 and TRBJ1-6; D gene unclear. The CDR3 has 16 residues. V lost 5 bases to trimming and J lost 0 bases, with 11 bases between them. Germline assignment: CDR1 SGHTA and CDR2 FQGNSA.